The entry below gives a single T cell receptor (beta chain) sequence along with its context. CDR1 and CDR2 from the germline V gene are SGHRS and YFSETQ. The CDR3 has 12 residues. Trimming took 0 bases from V and 3 from J, leaving 3 bases between them. The sample is drawn from a study of cytomegalovirus exposure and HLA in healthy donors. Study-wide context: Later analysis reported that the 120 validation repertoires shared the platform of the roughly 630 first-cohort repertoires.

The table came from immunoSEQ multiplex PCR; TCRdb's copy has only in-frame clones and leaves some out. The sample records about 160,000 clones, approximately 90% being singletons. The origin of this receptor is a man between 18 and 35 years old in good health and CMV-seronegative. The sequenced sample consisted of PBMCs. V usage is TRBV5-1 and J usage is TRBJ1-2, with D unclear. In nucleotides, the CDR3 is TGCGCCAGCAGCTTGGCGGACTATGGCTACACCTTC. Protein sequence: CASSLADYGYTF.